This T cell receptor beta chain was sequenced for a study of blood T cell repertoires in COVID-19. In the original workflow: How many nucleated cells were present was estimated from reference gene primer amplification. Profiled with immunoSEQ multiplex PCR; TCRdb holds only in-frame clones, not every one. Clone size and V and J calls were adopted from that table, with D and trimming inferred from the DNA. The table lists around 200,000 clones, 80% to 85% of them singletons. This CDR3 comprises 12 residues. Between the trimmed V and J ends, which lost 4 bases and 2 bases, there was a span of 8 bases. CDR1 and CDR2 (germline): SQVTM, ANQGSEA.

The origin of this receptor is a human donor in a cohort sampled during active COVID-19. The V and J genes are TRBV29-1 and TRBJ2-5, with D maybe TRBD1 (5 bases). Material: peripheral blood. The chain's CDR3 is CSVAPGQETQYF. The CDR3 bases are TGCAGCGTTGCCCCAGGGCAAGAGACCCAGTACTTC.